This TCR beta chain comes out of a study of neurological immune-mediated disorders. Time point specified: longitudinal time-point 2. This clonotype appeared many times. Its cognate antigen is unknown. One entry per CDR3 protein results from TCRdb running MiXCR on the 5' RACE reads. The sample contains 84,000 or so distinct CDR3 sequences, about 13% of which appear only once. General study points: Across subjects, no CDR3 amino acid sequence appeared in expanded clones of more than one subject, a finding that suggested private repertoires in all groups.

The sequencing input was PBMCs. The TCR was taken from a female donor with HTLV-1-associated myelopathy (HAM/TSP).

In DNA, the CDR3 is TGTGCCAGCAGCTTAGAAATAGGGCGGAGAGAAAAACTGTTTTTT. Protein product: CASSLEIGRREKLFF. The chain links TRBV7-6 to TRBJ1-4, with D unresolved. V lost 1 base, J lost 8 bases, and 14 bases lay in between. CDR1 and CDR2 (germline): SGHVS, FNYEAQ. The CDR3 has 15 residues.